This T cell receptor beta chain was documented in a study of blood T cell repertoires in COVID-19. The wider study: T cells, B-cell-depleted T cells, or PBMCs provided the cDNA or gDNA that served as material.

The CDR3 length is 15 residues. Trimming cost V 1 base and J 4 bases, with 11 bases left between them. The germline V gene encodes CDR1 LNHDA and CDR2 SQIVND (reference sequence). As originally analysed: Reference gene primer amplification gave nucleated cell count estimates. Produced via immunoSEQ multiplex PCR; TCRdb's table is partial and in-frame only. The D gene and trimming were derived from the DNA, and the V and J assignments and clone size from that table. Of under 170,000 clones listed, more than 75% were seen once; the top ten hold around 2.1%. Sequenced: peripheral blood. This chain joins TRBV19 and TRBJ1-5; D is unresolved. This receptor was identified in a man between 65 and 85 years old with acute or convalescent COVID-19. The DNA for the CDR3 is TGTGCCAGTAGTATAGGCGACTGGAAAAATCAGCCCCAGCATTTT. It yields the protein CASSIGDWKNQPQHF.